These 5 T cell receptor beta chains were sequenced from one sample in a study of T-cell reconstitution after alpha-beta-depleted transplantation in children. Researchers prepared the TCRbeta library using unique molecular identifiers, the study reports. MiXCR, applied by TCRdb to the PCR reads, yields one record per CDR3 protein. The sample shows about 610,000 distinct CDR3 sequences, roughly a tenth of them seen only once. The material was PBMCs from the stem cell graft donor, obtained from the stem cell graft. Every receptor here comes from a human donor who donated a stem cell graft to a child with acute myeloid leukemia.

This clonotype was seen a few times. The rearrangement uses TRBV15 and TRBJ2-1, with D perhaps TRBD1 or TRBD2 (5 bases each). Germline lookup yields CDR1 LNHNV and CDR2 YYDKDF (reference sequence). There are 16 residues in the CDR3. V was clipped by 2 bases and J by 7 bases, with 18 bases between them. CDR3 DNA sequence: TGTGCCACCAGCAGATCAGTGGGGGTGGTCAATAATGAGCAGTTCTTC. Translation: CATSRSVGVVNNEQFF.

This clonotype showed up just a few times. The V call is TRBV5-1, the J call TRBJ1-1; D might be TRBD1 (6 bases). In germline, CDR1 is SGHRS, CDR2 YFSETQ. The CDR3 sequence is 15 residues long. The V end lost 0 bases, the J end lost 4 bases, and 13 bases lay between the germline ends. The CDR3 here is CASSLDRVGVTEAFF. For the CDR3, the DNA is TGCGCCAGCAGCTTGGACAGGGTCGGGGTCACTGAAGCTTTCTTT.

The chain couples TRBV7-2 to TRBJ2-7; D is unresolved. The CDR3 is 14 residues long. The germline CDR1 and CDR2 sequences are SGHTA and FQGNSA. V shed 6 bases and J shed 3 bases, with 15 bases lying between them. The CDR3 protein is CASSYSHRDYEQYF. CDR3 nucleotides: TGTGCCAGCAGTTATTCGCACAGAGACTACGAGCAGTACTTC.

This clonotype was seen many times. The chain uses TRBV7-2 and TRBJ1-1, with a weak D call TRBD1 (6 bases). This CDR3 comprises 14 residues. The V and J ends lost 6 bases and 7 bases respectively, with 18 bases between them. Germline-derived CDR1 and CDR2 are SGHTA and FQGNSA. CDR3 amino acids: CASSFRTGGGEAFF. The CDR3 nucleotides are TGTGCCAGCAGTTTCCGGACGGGAGGGGGTGAAGCTTTCTTT.

The chain employs TRBV27 and TRBJ2-6, with 7 bases that match TRBD1. Germline V gene data show CDR1 as MNHEY and CDR2 as SMNVEV (reference sequence). The CDR3 is 16 residues long. The V segment lost 5 bases and the J segment 4 bases; nucleotides outside the gene matches: 8. Written as DNA, the CDR3 is TGTGCCAGCAGTCCTCAAGACAGGGCCGGGGCCAACGTCCTGACTTTC. Encoded protein: CASSPQDRAGANVLTF.